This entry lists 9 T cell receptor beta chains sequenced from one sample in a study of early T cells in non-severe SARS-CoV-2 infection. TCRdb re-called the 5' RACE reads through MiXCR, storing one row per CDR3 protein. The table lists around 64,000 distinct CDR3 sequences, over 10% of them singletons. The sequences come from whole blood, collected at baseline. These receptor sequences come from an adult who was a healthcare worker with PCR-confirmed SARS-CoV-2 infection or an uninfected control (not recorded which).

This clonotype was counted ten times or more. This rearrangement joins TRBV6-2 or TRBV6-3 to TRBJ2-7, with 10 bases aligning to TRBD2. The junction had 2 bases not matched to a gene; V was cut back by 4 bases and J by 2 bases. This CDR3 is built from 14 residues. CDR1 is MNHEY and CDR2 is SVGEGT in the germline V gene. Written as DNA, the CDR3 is TGTGCCAGCAGTTTACTAGCGGGACCCTACGAGCAGTACTTC. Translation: CASSLLAGPYEQYF.

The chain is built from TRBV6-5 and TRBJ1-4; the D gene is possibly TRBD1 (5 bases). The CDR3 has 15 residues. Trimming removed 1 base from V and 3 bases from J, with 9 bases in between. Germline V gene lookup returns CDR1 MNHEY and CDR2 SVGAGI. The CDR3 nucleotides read TGTGCCAGCAGTTACTTCGGGGGAGCTAATGAAAAACTGTTTTTT. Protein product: CASSYFGGANEKLFF.

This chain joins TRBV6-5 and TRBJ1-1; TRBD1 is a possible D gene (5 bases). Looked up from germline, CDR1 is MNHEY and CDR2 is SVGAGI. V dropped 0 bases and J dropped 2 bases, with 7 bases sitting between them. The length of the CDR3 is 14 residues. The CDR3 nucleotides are TGTGCCAGCAGTTACTCAGGGGAAAACACTGAAGCTTTCTTT. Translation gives CASSYSGENTEAFF.

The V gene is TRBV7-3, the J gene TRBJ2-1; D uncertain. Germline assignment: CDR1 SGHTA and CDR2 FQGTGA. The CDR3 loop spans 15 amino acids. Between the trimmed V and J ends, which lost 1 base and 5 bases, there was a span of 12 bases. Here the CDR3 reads CASSLIVSNNNEQFF. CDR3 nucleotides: TGTGCCAGCAGCTTAATCGTGTCGAATAACAATGAGCAGTTCTTC. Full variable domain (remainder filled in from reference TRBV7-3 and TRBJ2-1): GAGVSQTPSNKVTEKGKYVELRCDPISGHTALYWYRQSLGQGPEFLIYFQGTGAADDSGLPNDRFFAVRPEGSVSTLKIQRTERGDSAVYLCASSLIVSNNNEQFFGPGTRLTVL.

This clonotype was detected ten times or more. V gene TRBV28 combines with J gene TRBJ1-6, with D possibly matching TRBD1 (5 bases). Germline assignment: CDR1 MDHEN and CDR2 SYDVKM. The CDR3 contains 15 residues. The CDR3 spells CAIAHGTDHNSPLHF. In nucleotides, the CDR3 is TGTGCTATAGCCCACGGGACGGACCATAATTCACCCCTCCACTTT.

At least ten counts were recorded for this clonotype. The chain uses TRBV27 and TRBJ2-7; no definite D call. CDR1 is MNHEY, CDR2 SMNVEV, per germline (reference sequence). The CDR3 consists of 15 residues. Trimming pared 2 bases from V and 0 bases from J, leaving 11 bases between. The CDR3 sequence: CASSLPGRASYEQYF. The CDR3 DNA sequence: TGTGCCAGCAGTTTACCCGGAAGGGCCTCCTACGAGCAGTACTTC.

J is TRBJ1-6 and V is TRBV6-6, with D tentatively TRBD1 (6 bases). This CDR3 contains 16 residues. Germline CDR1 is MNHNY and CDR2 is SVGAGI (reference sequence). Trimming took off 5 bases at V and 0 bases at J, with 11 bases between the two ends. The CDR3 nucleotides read TGTGCCAGCAGTCGAACAGGGAGCTCCTATAATTCACCCCTCCACTTT. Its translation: CASSRTGSSYNSPLHF.

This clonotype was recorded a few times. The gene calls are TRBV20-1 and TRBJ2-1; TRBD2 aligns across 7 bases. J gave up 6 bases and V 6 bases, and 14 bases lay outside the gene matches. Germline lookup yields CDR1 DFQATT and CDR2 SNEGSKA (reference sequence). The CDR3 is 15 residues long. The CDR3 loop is CSAFPLREWGNEQFF. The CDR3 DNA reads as TGCAGTGCCTTTCCTTTGCGGGAGTGGGGCAATGAGCAGTTCTTC.

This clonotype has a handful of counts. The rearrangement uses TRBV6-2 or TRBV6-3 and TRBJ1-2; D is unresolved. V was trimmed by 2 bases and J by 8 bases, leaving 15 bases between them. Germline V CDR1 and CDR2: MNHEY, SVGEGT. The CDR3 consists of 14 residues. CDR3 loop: CASSYRSQSSGYTF. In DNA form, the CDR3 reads TGTGCCAGCAGTTACCGGAGTCAGTCGTCGGGCTACACCTTC.